This T cell receptor (beta chain) was profiled in a study of cytomegalovirus exposure and HLA in healthy donors. Broader study findings: Published work reported that the classifier diagnosed cytomegalovirus status with high specificity and sensitivity. It was confirmed in vitro that a few of the CMV-associated chains were specific for CMV antigens. The study flagged about 150 TCR beta chains as cytomegalovirus-associated. Sequencing probably produced one cluster of sequence variants that were highly shared.

The V and J ends lost 4 bases and 1 base respectively, with 14 bases between them. Germline CDR1 and CDR2: SQVTM and ANQGSEA. This CDR3 comprises 15 residues. The primer mix had 60 Vbeta and 13 Jbeta primers. Clones were read by immunoSEQ multiplex PCR, and TCRdb kept only the in-frame ones, dropping some. Seen here are about 180,000 clones, approximately 82% observed once, and the top ten hold more than 0.95%. A word on this clone: What it recognizes is unknown.

The chain combines TRBV29-1 with TRBJ2-1, with a weak D call TRBD2 (6 bases). The clonotype was recovered from a girl aged 2 to 10 in good health and CMV-seropositive. Sequencing used PBMCs. The DNA of the CDR3 is TGCAGCGTTGGGTGGGCGGGGTCGTCCTACAATGAGCAGTTCTTC. This encodes CSVGWAGSSYNEQFF.